The 25 T cell receptor beta chains listed next were all sequenced from one sample in a study of blood T cells in healthy people across ages. With a J-beta primer mix and a sample-barcoded 5' primer, a second PCR ran about 7 to 12 cycles. One entry per CDR3 protein results from TCRdb running MiXCR on the 5' RACE reads. Among nearly 800,000 distinct CDR3 sequences, approximately 25% were seen once, and the ten largest hold more than 3%. The same sample was also studied in work on T cells of mothers and their children.

The specimen sequenced was blood. The source of these receptors is a boy younger than 18 in good health.

The chain is built from TRBV20-1 and TRBJ2-7; TRBD1 matches at 7 bases. The length of the CDR3 is 14 residues. J gave up 2 bases and V 0 bases, and 4 bases lay outside the gene matches. CDR1 is DFQATT and CDR2 is SNEGSKA in the germline V gene (reference sequence). The CDR3 DNA reads as TGCAGTGCTAGAGAACCGACAGGGACCTACGAGCAGTACTTC. Amino acid sequence: CSAREPTGTYEQYF.

There are a few counts of this clonotype. The chain links TRBV28 to TRBJ2-5; no clear D gene. Germline V lookup: CDR1 MDHEN, CDR2 SYDVKM. This CDR3 comprises 13 residues. Trimming took off 7 bases at V and 4 bases at J, with 13 bases between the two ends. The CDR3 coding sequence is TGTGCCAGCACGTCCCACCCTCGAGAGACCCAGTACTTC. Its protein is CASTSHPRETQYF. The variable domain in full, with the rest retrieved from reference TRBV28 and TRBJ2-5, is DVKVTQSSRYLVKRTGEKVFLECVQDMDHENMFWYRQDPGLGLRLIYFSYDVKMKEKGDIPEGYSVSREKKERFSLILESASTNQTSMYLCASTSHPRETQYFGPGTRLLVL.

The chain employs TRBV6-5 and TRBJ2-7; TRBD1 agrees at 8 bases. This CDR3 contains 15 residues. After removal of 2 bases from V and 7 bases from J, the junction contained 10 bases not matched to a gene. CDR1 is MNHEY, CDR2 SVGAGI, per germline. The CDR3 loop is CASSYRLAGGKEQYF. The CDR3 DNA reads as TGTGCCAGCAGTTACCGGTTGGCAGGGGGCAAGGAGCAGTACTTC.

The chain joins TRBV28 to TRBJ1-2; 10 bases agree with TRBD1. V was pared by 1 base and J by 7 bases, with 6 bases of the junction left unmatched. The CDR3 totals 15 residues. Per the germline V gene, CDR1 is MDHEN and CDR2 is SYDVKM. The CDR3 sequence is CASSLFGTGEGGYTF. The CDR3 bases are TGTGCCAGCAGTTTATTTGGGACAGGGGAAGGTGGCTACACCTTC.

This chain connects TRBV4-3 to TRBJ2-5; no definite D call. Deletions cut 0 bases from V and 2 bases from J, with 7 bases between. This CDR3 spans 14 amino acids. The germline V gene encodes CDR1 LGHNA and CDR2 YSLEER. In DNA form, the CDR3 reads TGCGCCAGCAGCCAAGACGAGATACAAGAGACCCAGTACTTC. Protein product: CASSQDEIQETQYF.

In DNA, the CDR3 is TGTGCCAGCAGCCCCTTCACTAGTGGGGGCGACGAGCAGTACTTC. This gives the protein CASSPFTSGGDEQYF. The chain carries TRBV28 and TRBJ2-7; the D gene is possibly TRBD1 (6 bases). Looked up from germline, CDR1 is MDHEN and CDR2 is SYDVKM. The V end lost 6 bases, the J end lost 5 bases, and 20 bases lay between the germline ends. The CDR3 totals 15 residues.

This clonotype was detected only a few times. J is TRBJ2-5 and V is TRBV2, with TRBD1 identical over 7 bases. This CDR3 contains 13 residues. Germline-derived CDR1 and CDR2 are SNHLY and FYNNEI. V was clipped by 7 bases and J by 2 bases; unmatched bases: 4. CDR3 sequence reads: CASIEGQQETQYF. The CDR3 bases are TGTGCCAGCATAGAGGGACAGCAAGAGACCCAGTACTTC.

This clonotype was detected many times. The chain recombines TRBV20-1 with TRBJ2-7; possible D gene TRBD1, 5 bases. Trimming left V 5 bases short and J 3 bases short, with 11 bases between. Germline V gene lookup returns CDR1 DFQATT and CDR2 SNEGSKA (reference sequence). The CDR3 consists of 12 residues. CDR3 coding DNA: TGCAGTGCTCTCTTGGGGCACTACGAGCAGTACTTC. Translation: CSALLGHYEQYF.

This clonotype was seen a handful of times. The chain has TRBV27 and TRBJ2-6; TRBD1 agrees at 8 bases. V lost 8 bases to trimming and J lost 0 bases; unmatched junction nucleotides: 3. The CDR3 has 15 amino acids. Germline CDR1 reads MNHEY; CDR2 reads SMNVEV (reference sequence). The CDR3 spells CASGTGGSGANVLTF. The CDR3 bases are TGTGCCAGCGGCACAGGGGGCTCTGGGGCCAACGTCCTGACTTTC.

For this clonotype: One end of the junction fails to match germline, which may point to a read error. The chain couples TRBV14 to TRBJ1-2; 7 bases are a match to TRBD1. Germline CDR1 reads SGHDN; CDR2 reads FVKESK. The CDR3 is made up of 15 amino acids. CDR3 in DNA: TGTGCCAGCAGCCAGACCCCGGGACAGAGCTATGGCCACACCTTC. This sequence encodes CASSQTPGQSYGHTF.

This clonotype came up a few times. In DNA, the CDR3 is TGTGCCAGCAACCCGAAAGGGACAGGGAAGACCCAGTACTTC. It codes for CASNPKGTGKTQYF. This chain uses TRBV5-6 with TRBJ2-5; 9 positions match TRBD1. The CDR3 covers 14 residues. The V gene end was trimmed by 6 bases and the J gene end by 6 bases; junction bases not matched to a gene: 9. The germline CDR1 and CDR2 sequences are SGHDT and YYEEEE. The full variable domain, in which reference TRBV5-6 and TRBJ2-5 provide the parts outside the CDR3, is DAGVTQSPTHLIKTRGQQVTLRCSPKSGHDTVSWYQQALGQGPQFIFQYYEEEERQRGNFPDRFSGHQFPNYSSELNVNALLLGDSALYLCASNPKGTGKTQYFGPGTRLLVL.

The V gene is TRBV7-9, the J gene TRBJ1-5; D not resolved. Trimming removed 5 bases from V and 3 bases from J, with 8 bases in between. The V gene's germline CDR1 is SEHNR and CDR2 FQNEAQ (reference sequence). CDR3 length equals 13 residues. Here the CDR3 reads CASSPTYNQPQHF. The CDR3 bases are TGTGCCAGCAGCCCGACATACAATCAGCCCCAGCATTTT.

The V and J genes are TRBV13 and TRBJ1-2; 9 bases fit TRBD1. The germline gives CDR1 PRHDT, CDR2 FYEKMQ (reference sequence). The CDR3 spans 15 residues. Trimming removed 5 bases from V and 6 bases from J; junction bases left unmatched: 10. The DNA for the CDR3 is TGTGCCAGCAGCACAGCCACAGGGGGCGGGAATGGCTACACCTTC. It encodes CASSTATGGGNGYTF.

The J gene is TRBJ2-5, the V gene TRBV29-1; D remains unclear. The closer fit of TRBJ2-1 to the DNA end suggests the J call may be wrong. The germline CDR1 and CDR2 sequences are SQVTM and ANQGSEA. CDR3 length: 13 amino acids. Written as DNA, the CDR3 is TGCAGCGTTGAAGATTTAAGGAGCAATGAGCAGTTCTTC. Its protein product is CSVEDLRSNEQFF.

This clonotype was picked up a small number of times. The CDR3 protein is CATRAGNTGELFF. As DNA, the CDR3 is TGTGCCACCAGGGCGGGCAACACCGGGGAGCTGTTTTTT. The chain joins TRBV24-1 to TRBJ2-2; a possible D gene is TRBD2 (5 bases). Germline CDR1 KGHDR, CDR2 SFDVKD. Trimming left V 7 bases short and J 2 bases short, with 7 bases between. The CDR3 is 13 residues long.

A note on this clonotype: Mismatch with germline at one junction end may stem from a read error. The J gene is TRBJ2-1, the V gene TRBV20-1; possibly TRBD2 for D (6 bases). The CDR3 length is 15 residues. CDR1 DFQATT and CDR2 SNEGSKA come from the germline V gene (reference sequence). This CDR3 is CSASPLALKGNEQSF. The CDR3 DNA is TGCAGTGCTTCCCCACTAGCCCTAAAGGGAAATGAGCAGTCCTTC.

This clonotype was seen more than once but under ten times. The rearrangement links TRBV6-2 or TRBV6-3 to TRBJ1-1; tentatively, D is TRBD1 (5 bases). Deletions cut 7 bases from V and 3 bases from J, with 15 bases between. Per germline, CDR1 MNHEY and CDR2 SVGEGT. The CDR3 length is 14 residues. CDR3 sequence (DNA): TGTGCCAGCACCCCCAGGTCGGGACACACTGAAGCTTTCTTT. Amino acids: CASTPRSGHTEAFF.

The chain employs TRBV5-1 and TRBJ2-5, with 11 bases that match TRBD2. The end of the DNA aligns better with TRBJ2-7, so the J call may be wrong. CDR3 length: 12 residues. The germline V gene has CDR1 SGHRS and CDR2 YFSETQ. DNA for the CDR3: TGCGCCAGCAGACTAGCGGGAGACGAGCAGTACTTC. Protein product: CASRLAGDEQYF.

As concerns this clonotype: The junction and the germline gene differ at one end; a read error may be behind it. This chain joins TRBV6-6 and TRBJ2-7; D tentatively reads TRBD1 or TRBD2 (5 bases each). The CDR3 loop spans 15 amino acids. Germline V lookup: CDR1 MNHNY, CDR2 SVGAGI (reference sequence). CDR3 region: CAGSPLRDGAYEQYF. The CDR3 region has the DNA TGTGCCGGCAGTCCTCTCAGGGACGGAGCCTACGAGCAGTACTTC.

This clonotype was counted a few times. The chain links TRBV29-1 to TRBJ2-3, with 7 bases that match TRBD1. In germline, CDR1 is SQVTM, CDR2 ANQGSEA. CDR3 length: 15 residues. After removal of 1 base from V and 0 bases from J, the junction contained 4 bases not matched to a gene. The CDR3 nucleotides read TGCAGCGTTGAAGGGGACAGTTGGAGCACAGATACGCAGTATTTT. This codes for CSVEGDSWSTDTQYF.

The table lists this clonotype with many counts. The gene calls are TRBV20-1 and TRBJ1-2; 8 positions agree with TRBD1. V shed 6 bases and J 7 bases; nucleotides not matched to a gene: 10. The germline V gene encodes CDR1 DFQATT and CDR2 SNEGSKA (reference sequence). The CDR3 runs 13 residues. The CDR3 here is CSAEGQGLRGYTF. For the CDR3, the DNA is TGCAGTGCGGAAGGACAGGGACTCCGTGGCTACACCTTC.

A remark on this clonotype: Relative to the germline gene, one junction end is altered; a read error may explain this. The chain links TRBV15 to TRBJ2-1, with TRBD2 as a possible D gene (7 bases). Germline CDR1 reads LNHNV; CDR2 reads YYDKDF (reference sequence). The CDR3 extends over 17 amino acids. The CDR3 loop is CATSRDERGAGDNEQLF. The DNA for the CDR3 is TGTGCCACCAGCAGAGATGAGAGGGGGGCGGGGGACAATGAGCAGCTCTTC.

This clonotype was found a few times. This chain connects TRBV18 to TRBJ2-2; D may be TRBD1 (6 bases). The V gene lost 6 bases and the J gene lost 2 bases, with 13 bases spanning the gap. CDR1 is KGHSH and CDR2 is LQKENI in the germline V gene. The CDR3 runs 15 residues. In DNA form, the CDR3 reads TGTGCCAGCTCGCCTCCAGGGGTAAACACCGGGGAGCTGTTTTTT. As protein: CASSPPGVNTGELFF.

This rearrangement joins TRBV15 to TRBJ2-1; unclear D gene. CDR1 is LNHNV, CDR2 YYDKDF, per germline (reference sequence). The germline V and J ends were trimmed by 0 bases and 8 bases, with 14 bases remaining between them. The CDR3 is 15 amino acids. CDR3 coding DNA: TGTGCCACCAGCAGAGATCTTACGGCCATCCATGAGCAGTTCTTC. Residues: CATSRDLTAIHEQFF.

The V call is TRBV29-1, the J call TRBJ1-1; the D is unclear. Between the trimmed V and J ends, which lost 0 bases and 3 bases, there was a span of 20 bases. The CDR3 extends over 17 amino acids. Per germline, CDR1 SQVTM and CDR2 ANQGSEA. The CDR3 bases are TGCAGCGTTGAAGAAGTGGAATTAGGAGTGGGGTACACTGAAGCTTTCTTT. Protein product: CSVEEVELGVGYTEAFF.